These 5 T cell receptor beta chains share one sample of origin, sequenced in a study of T cell responses to AZD1222 COVID-19 vaccine. TCRdb's copy holds only in-frame clones and misses some; the assay was immunoSEQ multiplex PCR. The repertoire consists of 180,000 or so clones, with approximately 95% occurring once and the leading ten covering about 3.9%. The sequencing used peripheral blood, collected on day 0 of AZD1222 vaccination. These receptors originate from an adult in good health.

The rearrangement links TRBV6-5 to TRBJ1-1, with D maybe TRBD1 (6 bases). V lost 4 bases and J lost 5, with 11 bases in between. Per the germline V gene, CDR1 is MNHEY and CDR2 is SVGAGI. The CDR3 runs 13 residues. In DNA, the CDR3 is TGTGCCAGCAGTTTCTTCAGGGGTACTGAAGCTTTCTTT. Translating gives CASSFFRGTEAFF.

This clone was seen only once. The chain's CDR3 is CASRQEQVNYGYTF. In DNA, the CDR3 is TGTGCCAGCAGACAGGAACAGGTTAACTATGGCTACACCTTC. V gene TRBV5-4 combines with J gene TRBJ1-2; a possible D gene is TRBD1 (5 bases). V lost 5 bases and J lost 1, with 12 bases in between. Germline assignment: CDR1 SGHNT and CDR2 YYREEE (reference sequence). The CDR3 contains 14 residues.

The chain carries TRBV28 and TRBJ1-1; D unresolved. The CDR3 runs to 14 residues. Trimming took off 7 bases at V and 0 bases at J, with 12 bases between the two ends. From germline, CDR1 is MDHEN and CDR2 SYDVKM. The CDR3 protein is CASTPEGLNTEAFF. The DNA for the CDR3 is TGTGCCAGCACCCCTGAAGGGTTGAACACTGAAGCTTTCTTT.

This rearrangement joins TRBV7-9 to TRBJ1-4; no firm D call. The V end lost 6 bases, the J end lost 0 bases, and 2 bases lay between the germline ends. The CDR3 consists of 12 residues. Germline CDR1 reads SEHNR; CDR2 reads FQNEAQ (reference sequence). The CDR3 nucleotides are TGTGCCAGCAGGGCAACTAATGAAAAACTGTTTTTT. Translated, it gives CASRATNEKLFF.

The V call is TRBV6-2 or TRBV6-3, the J call TRBJ1-2, with 9 positions matching TRBD1. Trimming took 3 bases from V and 1 from J; bases not matched to a gene: 3. The CDR3 extends over 15 amino acids. Looked up from germline, CDR1 is MNHEY and CDR2 is SVGEGT. Here the CDR3 reads CASSYRQGGNYGYTF. CDR3 bases: TGTGCCAGCAGTTATCGACAGGGGGGTAACTATGGCTACACCTTC.